These T cell receptor beta chains were read from a single sample in a study of early T cells in non-severe SARS-CoV-2 infection. TCRdb re-analysed the 5' RACE reads in MiXCR, keeping a single row per CDR3 protein. This sample has about 80,000 distinct CDR3 sequences; 12% occur once, and the top ten carry approximately 2.4%. What was sequenced was whole blood. These receptor sequences come from an adult who was a healthcare worker with PCR-confirmed SARS-CoV-2 infection or an uninfected control (not recorded which). CDR3s include the opening cysteine and the closing phenylalanine or tryptophan. A D gene is named only where the DNA matches it firmly. Clone size is shown for a subset of rows, as once, few, many or a class of expanded clone.

j_call: TRBJ1-1; d_call: TRBD1; clone_size: many; v_call: TRBV5-6; cdr3_aa: CASSLDRGEAFF
j_call: TRBJ2-5; d_call: NA; clone_size: NA; v_call: TRBV15; cdr3_aa: CATSRDSSQYF
j_call: TRBJ2-7; d_call: NA; clone_size: NA; v_call: TRBV5-6; cdr3_aa: CASTRDKPYEQYF
j_call: TRBJ2-7; d_call: NA; clone_size: NA; v_call: TRBV6-5; cdr3_aa: CASSYLSGARSYEQYF
j_call: TRBJ1-2; d_call: NA; clone_size: NA; v_call: TRBV28; cdr3_aa: CASSPDSIYGYTF
j_call: TRBJ2-5; d_call: TRBD1; clone_size: NA; v_call: TRBV28; cdr3_aa: CASSFHGQGETQYF
j_call: TRBJ2-5; d_call: TRBD2; clone_size: NA; v_call: TRBV5-1; cdr3_aa: CASSIGLAGVQETQYF
j_call: TRBJ2-2; d_call: TRBD1; clone_size: many; v_call: TRBV24-1; cdr3_aa: CATSDLGTVANTGELFF
j_call: TRBJ1-1; d_call: NA; clone_size: many; v_call: TRBV12-5; cdr3_aa: CASGRTVPNTEAFF
j_call: TRBJ2-1; d_call: NA; clone_size: few; v_call: TRBV7-6; cdr3_aa: CASSSNRAEQFF
j_call: TRBJ2-1; d_call: NA; clone_size: few; v_call: TRBV18; cdr3_aa: CASSRADSPYNEQFF
j_call: TRBJ2-7; d_call: TRBD1; clone_size: many; v_call: TRBV7-9; cdr3_aa: CASSRDSWGQYF
j_call: TRBJ2-1; d_call: TRBD2; clone_size: many; v_call: TRBV11-2; cdr3_aa: CASSLGLAGINEQFF
j_call: TRBJ2-7; d_call: TRBD1; clone_size: few; v_call: TRBV28; cdr3_aa: CASSLSVGQGSYEQYF
j_call: TRBJ1-1; d_call: NA; clone_size: NA; v_call: TRBV28; cdr3_aa: CASSQVPSSTEAFF
j_call: TRBJ2-7; d_call: NA; clone_size: NA; v_call: TRBV29-1; cdr3_aa: CSVVPRGGYEQYF
j_call: TRBJ2-7; d_call: NA; clone_size: many; v_call: TRBV27; cdr3_aa: CASSPRPSAAYEQYF
j_call: TRBJ2-1; d_call: NA; clone_size: few; v_call: TRBV19; cdr3_aa: CASSIDRPWVSPNEQFF
j_call: TRBJ2-7; d_call: TRBD1; clone_size: many; v_call: TRBV27; cdr3_aa: CASSITGVHEQYF
j_call: TRBJ1-2; d_call: TRBD1; clone_size: NA; v_call: TRBV9; cdr3_aa: CASSVAPGGANGYTF
j_call: TRBJ1-1; d_call: NA; clone_size: many; v_call: TRBV12-5; cdr3_aa: CASGYKQNTEAFF
j_call: TRBJ2-7; d_call: NA; clone_size: many; v_call: TRBV11-2; cdr3_aa: CASSLWTDRTYEQYF